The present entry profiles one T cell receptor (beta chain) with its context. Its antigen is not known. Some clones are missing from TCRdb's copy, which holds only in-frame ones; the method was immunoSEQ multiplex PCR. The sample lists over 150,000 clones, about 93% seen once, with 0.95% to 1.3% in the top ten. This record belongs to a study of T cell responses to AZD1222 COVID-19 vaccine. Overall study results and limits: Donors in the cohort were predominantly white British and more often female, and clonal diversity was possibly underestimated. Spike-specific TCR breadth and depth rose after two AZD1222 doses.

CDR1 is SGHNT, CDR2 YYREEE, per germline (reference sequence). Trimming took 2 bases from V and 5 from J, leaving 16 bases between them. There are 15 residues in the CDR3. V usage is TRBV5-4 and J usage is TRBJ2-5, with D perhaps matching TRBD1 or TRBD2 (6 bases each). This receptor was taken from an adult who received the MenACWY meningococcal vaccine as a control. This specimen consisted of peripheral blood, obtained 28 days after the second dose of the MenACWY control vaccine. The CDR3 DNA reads TGTGCCAGCAGCTTCAACGCCGGGGGCCGGGAGACCCAGTACTTC. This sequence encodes CASSFNAGGRETQYF. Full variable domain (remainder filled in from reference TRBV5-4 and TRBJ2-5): ETGVTQSPTHLIKTRGQQVTLRCSSQSGHNTVSWYQQALGQGPQFIFQYYREEENGRGNFPPRFSGLQFPNYSSELNVNALELDDSALYLCASSFNAGGRETQYFGPGTRLLVL.